This TCR beta chain was identified during a study of cytotoxic CD8 clonotypes in ibrutinib-treated CLL. Study details: Across samples, productive templates numbered 255,043 and productive rearrangements reached about 100,000 on average. General study points: Elevated clonality accompanied ibrutinib response, with a return toward baseline values at progression. Contraction or stability on treatment characterized the public clonotypes, which were uncommon.

Target depth was 1 in 200,000 to 1 in 1 million T cells, about 10x per clonotype. Profiling relied on immunoSEQ multiplex PCR, and the TCRdb table lists in-frame clones only, not all of them. Of about 160,000 clones in the sample, 88% were seen once. Notes on this clone: Its specificity is not known.

Per germline, CDR1 MNHEY and CDR2 SVGAGI. V was cut by 4 bases and J by 5 bases, with 15 bases left in between. This CDR3 is built from 15 residues. The chain has TRBV6-5 and TRBJ1-5; D remains ambiguous. Specimen: PBMCs, collected at disease progression, from a patient treated with ibrutinib. This clonotype originated in a human donor with chronic lymphocytic leukemia. The CDR3 nucleotides read TGTGCCAGCAGTTCAGCCAGGACCTGGGATCAGCCCCAGCATTTT. It translates to CASSSARTWDQPQHF.